The rows below give T cell receptor beta chains drawn from one sample of a study of blood T cells in healthy people across ages. In TCRdb, the 5' RACE reads were re-called with MiXCR into one record per CDR3 protein. The repertoire holds over a million distinct CDR3 sequences, with over 35% as singletons. The specimen was blood. Receptors were obtained from a woman aged 55-69 years in good health. CDR3s include the opening cysteine and the closing phenylalanine or tryptophan. The D gene is left open where the match is weak. Where a row states a size, it is once, few, many or the class of an expanded clone; other rows omit it.

V	J	length	D	size	DNA	CDR3
TRBV12-3/TRBV12-4	TRBJ2-3	13	-	-	TGTGCCAGCAGTATCGGTAGCACAGATACGCAGTATTTT	CASSIGSTDTQYF
TRBV2	TRBJ2-1	14	TRBD2	-	TGTGCCGGCAACAGCGGGAGCCGGGTTGATGAGCAGTTCTTC	CAGNSGSRVDEQFF
TRBV19	TRBJ2-5	13	-	few	TGTGCCAGTAGTATCGAAGGGTGGGAGACCCAGTACTTC	CASSIEGWETQYF
TRBV20-1	TRBJ1-1	15	-	-	TGCAGTGCTAGAGATAGGGAGCACATGAACACTGAAGCTTTCTTT	CSARDREHMNTEAFF
TRBV4-1	TRBJ2-7	13	-	-	TGCGCCAGCAGCCAAGACCCGGTAGGGGAGCAGTACTTC	CASSQDPVGEQYF
TRBV5-1	TRBJ2-4	15	-	many	TGCGCCAGCAGCTCGGAGGGCCGGACATTGGACATTCAGTACTTC	CASSSEGRTLDIQYF
TRBV10-3	TRBJ2-7	17	TRBD2	few	TGTGCCATCAGGGGGGGAGCTAGCGGGACTTCCTCCTACGAGCAGTACTTC	CAIRGGASGTSSYEQYF
TRBV18	TRBJ2-7	15	-	few	TGTGCCAGCTCACCAAACAACGTTGGATTATACGAGCAGTACTTC	CASSPNNVGLYEQYF
TRBV2	TRBJ2-3	19	TRBD2	few	TGTGCCAGCAGTGTAGGACACCTTGGGACTAGCGGGCAAGCAGATACGCAGTATTTT	CASSVGHLGTSGQADTQYF
TRBV30	TRBJ2-1	14	-	-	TGTGCCTGGAGTCAGAGTGTCTCCTACAATGAGCAGTTCTTC	CAWSQSVSYNEQFF
TRBV6-1	TRBJ1-2	13	TRBD1	-	TGTGCCAGCAGTGAGGTCAACAGGGGTGGCTACACCTTC	CASSEVNRGGYTF
TRBV27	TRBJ2-1	17	-	-	TGTGCCAGCAGTTTATCGATATTACGCGGCAGGTGCAATGAGCAGTTCTTC	CASSLSILRGRCNEQFF
TRBV29-1	TRBJ2-7	14	TRBD2	few	TGCAGCGTTGTTGGTAGCGGGGGGTCCTACGAGCAGTACTTC	CSVVGSGGSYEQYF
TRBV9	TRBJ2-1	15	TRBD2	-	TGTGCCAGCAGCTCAGGGGGTAGCGGGAGCCATAAGCAGTTCTTC	CASSSGGSGSHKQFF
TRBV7-2	TRBJ2-3	15	TRBD1	-	TGTGCCAGCAGCCGAAGGGGGCTGAACACAGAGACGCAGTATTTT	CASSRRGLNTETQYF
TRBV6-2/TRBV6-3	TRBJ2-7	13	-	many	TGCGCCAGCAGCTATGGGACTTCCTACGAGCAGTACTTC	CASSYGTSYEQYF
TRBV24-1	TRBJ2-7	15	TRBD2	-	TGTGCCACCAGTGGCCTGGGACTAGCCGACTACGAGCAGTACTTC	CATSGLGLADYEQYF
TRBV6-1	TRBJ1-2	14	-	-	TGTGCCAGCAGTGTTGCCAGTACTAACTATGGCTACACCTTC	CASSVASTNYGYTF
TRBV2	TRBJ2-5	14	TRBD2	-	TGTGCCAGCACGCCCGGACTAGCGAAAGAGACCCAGTACTTC	CASTPGLAKETQYF
TRBV20-1	TRBJ2-1	18	TRBD2	-	TGCAGTGCTAAAGAGAGTTCGGGACTAGCGGGAAGTTGGTATGAGCAGTTCTTC	CSAKESSGLAGSWYEQFF
TRBV14	TRBJ2-5	19	TRBD1	-	TGTGCCAGCAGCCAAGATTTGACGCAGGGGGCGGCGGTGGTAGAGACCCAGTACTTC	CASSQDLTQGAAVVETQYF
TRBV29-1	TRBJ2-2	16	TRBD2	-	TGCAGCGTTGAAGCCCCGACTAGCGGCTTTACCGGGGAGCTGTTTTTT	CSVEAPTSGFTGELFF
TRBV29-1	TRBJ2-5	13	-	-	TGCAGCGTATACCCGGGCCTCGGGGAGACCCAGTACTTC	CSVYPGLGETQYF
TRBV20-1	TRBJ2-1	15	-	once	TGCAGTGCTAGTGCCGGAGAAAGCTCCTACAATGAGCAGTTCTTC	CSASAGESSYNEQFF
TRBV6-5	TRBJ2-5	16	-	-	TGTGCCAGCTTCCCGCCCGGTATGACTAGTCAGGAGACCCAGTACTTC	CASFPPGMTSQETQYF
TRBV29-1	TRBJ2-5	15	-	many	TGCAGCGTCGACGGACTTCCCAGGTACCAAGAGACCCAGTACTTC	CSVDGLPRYQETQYF
TRBV6-5	TRBJ2-7	11	-	few	TGTGCCAGCATCGCAGGGGACGAGCAGTACTTC	CASIAGDEQYF